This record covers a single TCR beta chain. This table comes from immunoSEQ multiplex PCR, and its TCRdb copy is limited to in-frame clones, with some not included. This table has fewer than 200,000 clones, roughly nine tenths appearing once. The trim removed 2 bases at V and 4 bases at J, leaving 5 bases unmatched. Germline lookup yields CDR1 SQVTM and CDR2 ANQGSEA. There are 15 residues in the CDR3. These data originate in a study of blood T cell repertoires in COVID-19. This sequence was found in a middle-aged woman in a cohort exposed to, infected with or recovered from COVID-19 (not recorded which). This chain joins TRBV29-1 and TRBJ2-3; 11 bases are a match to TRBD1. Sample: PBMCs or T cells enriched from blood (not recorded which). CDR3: CSVERGQGVSDTQYF. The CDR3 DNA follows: TGCAGCGTTGAAAGGGGACAGGGGGTTTCAGATACGCAGTATTTT.